The source of this T cell receptor (beta chain) is a study of blood T cell repertoires in COVID-19. Study at large: The study drew acute and convalescent COVID-19 samples from the United States, Italy and Spain. T cells, B-cell-depleted T cells, or PBMCs provided the cDNA or gDNA that served as material.

Methods used by the authors: Reference gene primer amplification in the assay estimated nucleated cell counts. Data came from immunoSEQ multiplex PCR; TCRdb stores just in-frame clones and leaves some out. The D gene and trimming were derived from the DNA, and the V and J assignments and clone size from that table. This table has around 59,000 clones, more than 75% appearing once. Germline values: CDR1 SGHDT, CDR2 YYEEEE. CDR3 size: 14 residues. The V and J ends lost 2 bases and 8 bases, in that order; junction bases with no gene match: 4. This sequence originates from an older man with acute or convalescent COVID-19. The specimen sequenced was peripheral blood. This chain uses TRBV5-6 with TRBJ1-5; 10 nucleotides line up with TRBD1. The CDR3 DNA is TGTGCCAGCAGCTTCCGGGACAGGGGCGAGCCCCAGCATTTT. Protein sequence: CASSFRDRGEPQHF.